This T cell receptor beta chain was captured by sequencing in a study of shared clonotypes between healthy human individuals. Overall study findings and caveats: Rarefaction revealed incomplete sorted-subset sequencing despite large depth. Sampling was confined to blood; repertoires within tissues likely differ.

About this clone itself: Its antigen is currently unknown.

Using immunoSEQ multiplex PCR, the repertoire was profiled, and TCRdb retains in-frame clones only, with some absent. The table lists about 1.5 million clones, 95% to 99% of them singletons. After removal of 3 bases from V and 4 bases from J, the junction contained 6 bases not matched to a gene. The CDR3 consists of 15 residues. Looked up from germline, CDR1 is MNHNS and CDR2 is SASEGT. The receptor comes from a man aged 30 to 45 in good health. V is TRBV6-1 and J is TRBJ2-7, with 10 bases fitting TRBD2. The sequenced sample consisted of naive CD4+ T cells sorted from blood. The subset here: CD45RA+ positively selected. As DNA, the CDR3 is TGTGCCAGCAGTGAGCGGGGGACTAGCGATTACGAGCAGTACTTC. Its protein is CASSERGTSDYEQYF.